The rows below give T cell receptor beta chains drawn from one sample of a study of shared clonotypes between healthy human individuals. The assay was immunoSEQ multiplex PCR, and TCRdb's table has in-frame clones only and misses some. The sample consists of approximately 740,000 clones, 74% of them appearing once. Sequencing was done on a sample of memory CD4+ T cells sorted from blood. These receptors came from a woman under 40 in good health. CDR3s include the opening cysteine and the closing phenylalanine or tryptophan. Fields, in order: clone size, CDR3 length, D gene, J gene, V gene, CDR3 protein, CDR3 DNA. D genes are given only for firm matches. Expanded clones get a size class; other rows say once, few or many, or leave the size out.

>.|13|.|TRBJ2-7|TRBV2
CASSEEGGYEQYF
TGTGCCAGCAGTGAAGAAGGGGGCTACGAGCAGTACTTC
>.|17|TRBD2|TRBJ2-7|TRBV27
CASSSALGGRVSYEQYF
TGTGCCAGCAGTTCGGCCTTGGGCGGGAGAGTCTCCTACGAGCAGTACTTC
>.|17|.|TRBJ2-3|TRBV18
CASSTTSGGAGTDTQYF
TGTGCCAGCTCAACCACCTCGGGGGGCGCCGGCACAGATACGCAGTATTTT
>.|13|.|TRBJ1-2|TRBV2
CASQRPRNYGYTF
TGTGCCAGCCAAAGACCCCGTAACTATGGCTACACCTTC
>.|15|TRBD1|TRBJ1-2|TRBV6-5
CASKKGAQGRVGYTF
TGTGCCAGCAAAAAGGGGGCGCAGGGCCGGGTTGGCTACACCTTC
>.|14|.|TRBJ1-2|TRBV28
CASSQPREVYGYTF
TGTGCCAGCTCCCAACCCAGGGAGGTCTATGGCTACACCTTC
>few|11|.|TRBJ2-3|TRBV5-6
CASSGLDTQYF
TGTGCCAGCAGCGGACTAGATACGCAGTATTTT
>few|16|TRBD1|TRBJ2-3|TRBV28
CASSLSGTGDTDTQYF
TGTGCCAGCAGTTTATCTGGGACAGGGGACACAGATACGCAGTATTTT
>.|17|.|TRBJ1-1|TRBV5-1
CASSMGNRVSQNTEAFF
TGCGCCAGCAGTATGGGGAACAGGGTTAGCCAGAACACTGAAGCTTTCTTT
>.|15|.|TRBJ1-3|TRBV10-3
CAIRGTSISGNTIYF
TGTGCCATCCGCGGGACCTCCATCTCTGGAAACACCATATATTTT
>.|14|.|TRBJ2-3|TRBV7-9
CASSWVPPRDTQYF
TGTGCCAGCAGCTGGGTGCCCCCGCGAGATACGCAGTATTTT
>.|12|.|TRBJ2-7|TRBV7-9
CASSEQGYEQYF
TGTGCCAGCAGCGAACAGGGCTACGAGCAGTACTTC
>.|18|.|TRBJ1-5|TRBV28
CASSLSDSTVRWWQPQHF
TGTGCCAGCAGTTTATCCGACAGCACGGTCAGGTGGTGGCAGCCCCAGCATTTT
>few|12|.|TRBJ2-5|TRBV29-1
CSVKQAQETQYF
TGCAGCGTTAAACAGGCACAAGAGACCCAGTACTTC
>.|17|TRBD1|TRBJ1-2|TRBV10-3
CAISESPSGDRSKGYTF
TGTGCCATCAGTGAGTCCCCTTCAGGGGACAGGTCGAAAGGCTACACCTTC
>few|13|.|TRBJ1-2|TRBV2
CASRAAGTDGYTF
TGTGCCAGCAGAGCGGCAGGGACGGATGGCTACACCTTC
>once|14|TRBD1|TRBJ1-1|TRBV25-1
CASRVVKQGTEAFF
TGTGCCAGCAGGGTCGTTAAACAGGGGACTGAAGCTTTCTTT
>few|15|.|TRBJ2-3|TRBV7-2
CASSRGHPGTDTQYF
TGTGCCAGCAGCCGGGGGCATCCCGGCACAGATACGCAGTATTTT
>few|15|.|TRBJ2-1|TRBV5-1
CASSLDTTAYNEQFF
TGCGCCAGCAGCTTGGACACCACAGCCTACAATGAGCAGTTCTTC
>.|16|TRBD2|TRBJ2-1|TRBV7-8
CASSLARVAGRHEQFF
TGTGCCAGCAGCTTAGCGAGGGTAGCGGGAAGGCATGAGCAGTTCTTC
>.|14|TRBD2|TRBJ2-3|TRBV6-5
CASSYRLAGDTQYF
TGTGCCAGCAGTTATCGACTAGCGGGTGATACGCAGTATTTT
>few|13|.|TRBJ2-2|TRBV5-1
CASSLQGDGELFF
TGCGCCAGCAGCTTGCAAGGGGACGGGGAGCTGTTTTTT
>once|15|TRBD2|TRBJ2-3|TRBV9
CASSWGGVSTDTQYF
TGTGCCAGCAGCTGGGGGGGAGTTAGCACAGATACGCAGTATTTT